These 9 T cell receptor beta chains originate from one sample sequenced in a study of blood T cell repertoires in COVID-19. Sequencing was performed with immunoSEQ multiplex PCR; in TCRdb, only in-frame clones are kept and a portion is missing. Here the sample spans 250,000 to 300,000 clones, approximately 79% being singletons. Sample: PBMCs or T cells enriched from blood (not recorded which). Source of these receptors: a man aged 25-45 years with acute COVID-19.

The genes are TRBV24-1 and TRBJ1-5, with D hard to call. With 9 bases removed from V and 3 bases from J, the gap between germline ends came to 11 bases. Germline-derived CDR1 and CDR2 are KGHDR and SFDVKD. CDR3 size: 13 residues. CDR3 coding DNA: TGTGCCACCGGCCCAGGCCTCAATCAGCCCCAGCATTTT. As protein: CATGPGLNQPQHF.

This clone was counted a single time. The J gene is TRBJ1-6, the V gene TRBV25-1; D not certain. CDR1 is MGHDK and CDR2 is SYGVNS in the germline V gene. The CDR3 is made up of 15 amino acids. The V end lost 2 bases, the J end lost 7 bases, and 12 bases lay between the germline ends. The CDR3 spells CASSERPGGNSPLHF. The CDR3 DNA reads TGTGCCAGCAGTGAACGCCCAGGTGGGAATTCACCCCTCCACTTT.

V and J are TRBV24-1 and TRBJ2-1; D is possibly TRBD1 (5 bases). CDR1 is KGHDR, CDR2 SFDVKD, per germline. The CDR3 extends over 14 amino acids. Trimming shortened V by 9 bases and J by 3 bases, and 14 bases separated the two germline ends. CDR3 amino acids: CATSVGHIYNEQFF. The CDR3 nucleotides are TGTGCCACCTCGGTGGGGCACATCTACAATGAGCAGTTCTTC.

The DNA of the CDR3 is TGTGCCAGTAGTGACAGGGGCCGGAATGAAAAACTGTTTTTT. Residues: CASSDRGRNEKLFF. The V call is TRBV19, the J call TRBJ1-4; the match to TRBD1 covers 8 bases. The CDR3 sequence is 14 residues long. Germline trimming cut 5 bases from V and 5 bases from J; bases unmatched to any gene: 4. Germline assignment: CDR1 LNHDA and CDR2 SQIVND (reference sequence).

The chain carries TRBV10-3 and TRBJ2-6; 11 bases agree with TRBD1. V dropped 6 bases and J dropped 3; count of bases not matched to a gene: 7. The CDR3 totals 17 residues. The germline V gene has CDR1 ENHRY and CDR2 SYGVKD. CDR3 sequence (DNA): TGTGCCATCAGGACGGACAGGGGGCGAAGTGGGGCCAACGTCCTGACTTTC. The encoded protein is CAIRTDRGRSGANVLTF.

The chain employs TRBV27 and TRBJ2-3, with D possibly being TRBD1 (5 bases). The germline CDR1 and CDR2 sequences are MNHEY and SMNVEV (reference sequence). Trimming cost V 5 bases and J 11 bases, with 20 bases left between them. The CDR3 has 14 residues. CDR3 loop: CASSPYMEDQGQYF. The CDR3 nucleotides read TGTGCCAGCAGTCCCTATATGGAAGACCAGGGGCAGTATTTT.

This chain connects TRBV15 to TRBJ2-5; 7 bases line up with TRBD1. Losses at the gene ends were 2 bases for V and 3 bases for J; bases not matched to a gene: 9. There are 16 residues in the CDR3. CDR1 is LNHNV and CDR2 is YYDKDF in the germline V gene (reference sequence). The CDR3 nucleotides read TGTGCCACCAGCAGATCGACAGGGTCTGGGGAAGAGACCCAGTACTTC. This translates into CATSRSTGSGEETQYF.

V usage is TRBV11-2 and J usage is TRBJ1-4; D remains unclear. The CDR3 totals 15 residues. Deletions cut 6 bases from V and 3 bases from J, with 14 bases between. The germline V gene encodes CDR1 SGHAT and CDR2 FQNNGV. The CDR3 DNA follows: TGTGCCAGCAGAATTGTCGGGGAACCTAATGAAAAACTGTTTTTT. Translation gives CASRIVGEPNEKLFF.

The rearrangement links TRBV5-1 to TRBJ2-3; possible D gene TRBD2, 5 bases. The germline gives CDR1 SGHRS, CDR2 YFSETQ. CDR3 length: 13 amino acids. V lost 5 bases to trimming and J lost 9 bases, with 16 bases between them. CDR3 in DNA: TGCGCCAGCAGTGCTGTACTAGATAGGACGCAGTATTTT. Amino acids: CASSAVLDRTQYF.